The sequence of this T cell receptor (beta chain) was determined in a study of a mutant IDH1 vaccine in newly diagnosed glioma. About the study: The sex distribution of treated patients was 62.5% male and roughly 38% female, with a mean age of around 43 years. Prior therapy was radiotherapy, temozolomide, or both; most received both. General observations from the study: Changes in top peripheral clonotypes did not appear linked to pseudoprogression.

Time point noted: baseline, week 1 (first vaccination visit). The sample's treatment: pre-vaccination baseline after standard-of-care therapy. Donor tumors were new WHO grade 3 or 4 IDH1-mutant, ATRX-lost astrocytomas. The repertoire was sequenced with immunoSEQ multiplex PCR; TCRdb's copy has only in-frame clones and lacks some. The table shows roughly 86,000 clones, with just under 80% occurring only once. Germline values: CDR1 SQVTM, CDR2 ANQGSEA. V was clipped by 4 bases and J by 2 bases; unmatched bases: 6. CDR3 length: 15 residues. As to this clone: Its antigen is still unknown.

This receptor was obtained from a man in his forties with glioma. The chain joins TRBV29-1 to TRBJ2-2; 8 bases line up with TRBD2. The specimen was PBMCs, collected from a glioma patient treated with radiotherapy, temozolomide or both. The CDR3 sequence is CSVGSSGPNTGELFF. As DNA, the CDR3 is TGCAGCGTTGGCTCTAGCGGGCCAAACACCGGGGAGCTGTTTTTT.